This T cell receptor beta chain was identified during a study of cytomegalovirus exposure and HLA in healthy donors. Study results and limitations: Altogether, 170 or so TCR beta chains were recorded as cytomegalovirus-associated. In vitro checks showed that a few CMV-associated chains really do target CMV antigens.

The CDR3 is made up of 14 amino acids. In germline, CDR1 is SGHNT, CDR2 YYREEE (reference sequence). V dropped 0 bases and J dropped 8; count of bases not matched to a gene: 4. Amplification used 60 Vbeta primers and 13 Jbeta primers. Here immunoSEQ multiplex PCR was the method, and the copy in TCRdb shows in-frame clones only, minus some. Recorded for this sample: about 200,000 clones. Of note for this clone: The antigen remains undetermined.

The sample taken for sequencing was PBMCs. The sequence derives from a girl aged 2 to 9 in good health and CMV-seropositive. The chain is built from TRBV5-4 and TRBJ2-3, with 9 bases matching TRBD2. The CDR3 loop reads CASSLGREGVTQYF. As DNA, the CDR3 is TGTGCCAGCAGCTTGGGGCGGGAGGGGGTTACGCAGTATTTT. The full variable domain, in which reference TRBV5-4 and TRBJ2-3 provide the parts outside the CDR3, is ETGVTQSPTHLIKTRGQQVTLRCSSQSGHNTVSWYQQALGQGPQFIFQYYREEENGRGNFPPRFSGLQFPNYSSELNVNALELDDSALYLCASSLGREGVTQYFGPGTRLTVL.